This TCR beta chain was observed in a study of T cells in localized non-small cell lung cancer. Findings and caveats of the study: Sequence data derive from only one tumor region, so heterogeneity remains possible. Uninvolved adjacent lung showed the highest T cell clonality, exceeding tumor. Appearing in adjacent lung were a median roughly 60 of the top 100 tumor clones.

Turning to this clone: Its antigen is unidentified.

TCRdb's table, derived via immunoSEQ multiplex PCR, lists solely in-frame clones and lacks some. The table has tens of thousands of clones, 86% seen once. The germline V and J ends were trimmed by 3 bases and 5 bases, with 5 bases remaining between them. This CDR3 is built from 12 residues. The germline V gene encodes CDR1 MDHEN and CDR2 SYDVKM. The TCR was taken from a male donor at least 60 years old with stage III squamous cell lung carcinoma. The chain uses TRBV28 and TRBJ2-1; D is uncertain. Sequences were derived from peripheral blood, sampled before any cancer treatment. The CDR3 DNA is TGTGCCAGCAGTTTCAGCAACAATGAGCAGTTCTTC. Translation gives CASSFSNNEQFF.